This TCR beta chain was identified in a study of T cell repertoires in cytomegalovirus infection. Study context: Matching HLA type, along with CMV infection, was indicated by public TCR beta signatures. Study conclusions and caveats: CMV carriers with the relevant HLA were identified by cumulative public TCR beta family frequency. Dominant in the ex vivo response were TCR beta clonotypes restricted by HLA-C and specific for CMV.

Between the trimmed V and J ends, which lost 3 bases and 5 bases, there was a span of 16 bases. The CDR3 is 15 residues long. Germline-derived CDR1 and CDR2 are SQVTM and ANQGSEA. Each CDR3 protein is one row after TCRdb ran MiXCR on the reads. The sample has about 260,000 distinct CDR3 sequences, approximately 10% seen once. This clonotype was recorded at least ten times. What it recognizes is unknown. The sequenced sample was PBMCs. The TCR originated in a human donor in good health (CMV status not recorded). Some clones in this sample may be carry-over from other donors' samples. The chain combines TRBV29-1 with TRBJ1-4, with D perhaps TRBD1 (6 bases). The DNA of the CDR3 is TGCAGCGTTGAGTTTAGCGGACAGCAGAATGAAAAACTGTTTTTT. Translating gives CSVEFSGQQNEKLFF.